This section outlines one TCR beta chain sequence together with its context. Other DNA sequences in this specimen translate into the identical CDR3. These data are taken from a study of Ad26.COV2.S vaccination and SARS-CoV-2 variants. Treatment given: about 20 received Ad26.COV2.S at low or high dose, single or two shots; a few received placebo; per-sample allocation not given. Repertoires come from day 63 after the first vaccine or placebo injection. Boston supplied an adult donor aged 18-55 years. TCRdb's copy holds only in-frame clones and misses some; the assay was immunoSEQ multiplex PCR. The sample lists about 320,000 clones; around four fifths were seen once. The CDR3 length is 13 residues. Germline V gene lookup returns CDR1 SGHRS and CDR2 YFSETQ. V lost 3 bases and J lost 1, with 7 bases in between.

The J gene is TRBJ1-1, the V gene TRBV5-1; D gene ambiguous. The sequenced sample was peripheral blood, obtained in a trial of Ad26.COV2.S vaccine versus placebo. This TCR was recovered from a person aged 18-65 years who received the Ad26.COV2.S COVID-19 vaccine or a placebo. The CDR3 region has the DNA TGCGCCAGCAGCTGGCGGGAGAACACTGAAGCTTTCTTT. Translating it yields CASSWRENTEAFF.